This T cell receptor (beta chain) originates from a study of blood T cell repertoires in COVID-19. This CDR3 has 15 amino acids. CDR1 is LNHDA and CDR2 is SQIVND in the germline V gene (reference sequence). V was shortened by 5 bases and J by 1 base, with 15 bases between the two germline ends. Data came from immunoSEQ multiplex PCR; TCRdb stores just in-frame clones and leaves some out. The sample lists 290,000 or so clones; 65% to 90% were seen once. This clonotype originated in a man aged 45-65 years with active or convalescent COVID-19. The chain links TRBV19 to TRBJ2-7; D possibly corresponds to TRBD2 (5 bases). The sample was peripheral blood. CDR3 amino acids: CASSFSAGRSYEQYF. The CDR3 region has the DNA TGTGCCAGTAGTTTCAGCGCGGGCAGATCCTACGAGCAGTACTTC.